Below, 21 T cell receptor beta chains from the same sample are listed, as sequenced in a study of cytomegalovirus exposure and HLA in healthy donors. Both 60 Vbeta primers and 13 Jbeta primers went into the PCR. The protocol was immunoSEQ multiplex PCR, while the TCRdb copy is restricted to in-frame clones and leaves out a portion. Seen here are about 150,000 clones, roughly 79% observed once, and the top ten hold approximately 1.5%. Source material: PBMCs. These TCRs come from a man in his forties in good health and CMV-seronegative.

The chain carries TRBV9 and TRBJ1-3, with D perhaps TRBD1 (5 bases). V lost 6 bases and J 3 bases, leaving 16 bases between the germline ends. Germline V gene data show CDR1 as SGDLS and CDR2 as YYNGEE. This CDR3 is 15 amino acids long. The CDR3 loop reads CASNRDGGIGNTIYF. As DNA, the CDR3 is TGTGCCAGCAACCGGGACGGAGGGATTGGAAACACCATATATTTT. The full variable domain, completed using reference TRBV9 and TRBJ1-3, is DSGVTQTPKHLITATGQRVTLRCSPRSGDLSVYWYQQSLDQGLQFLIQYYNGEERAKGNILERFSAQQFPDLHSELNLSSLELGDSALYFCASNRDGGIGNTIYFGEGSWLTVV.

The CDR3 nucleotides are TGTGCCAGCAGCTATATAGTAGCGGGAGGCTACAATGAGCAGTTCTTC. Amino acid sequence: CASSYIVAGGYNEQFF. The chain couples TRBV5-5 to TRBJ2-1, with TRBD2 matching over 10 bases. V trimming: 3 bases; J trimming: 3 bases; junction bases outside the gene matches: 6. The CDR3 is made up of 16 amino acids. Germline V gene data show CDR1 as SGHKS and CDR2 as YYEKEE (reference sequence).

The V and J genes are TRBV5-4 and TRBJ1-1; D gene ambiguous. CDR1 and CDR2 from the germline V gene are SGHNT and YYREEE (reference sequence). This CDR3 comprises 14 residues. Trimming shortened V by 0 bases and J by 5 bases, and 11 bases separated the two germline ends. CDR3 in DNA: TGTGCCAGCAGCTTGGGACCGCAGGATACTGAAGCTTTCTTT. Protein product: CASSLGPQDTEAFF. Variable domain in full (rest from reference TRBV5-4 and TRBJ1-1): ETGVTQSPTHLIKTRGQQVTLRCSSQSGHNTVSWYQQALGQGPQFIFQYYREEENGRGNFPPRFSGLQFPNYSSELNVNALELDDSALYLCASSLGPQDTEAFFGQGTRLTVV.

This rearrangement joins TRBV9 to TRBJ2-7; no firm D call. V shed 2 bases and J shed 7 bases, with 28 bases lying between them. The CDR3 length is 18 residues. CDR1 and CDR2 from the germline V gene are SGDLS and YYNGEE. For the CDR3, the DNA is TGTGCCAGCAGCGTTGATCCCGGTGGACCTTTCACGTCGCGGGAGCAGTACGTC. Translated, it gives CASSVDPGGPFTSREQYV.

This clone was seen a single time. The chain joins TRBV2 to TRBJ1-1; D possibly corresponds to TRBD1 (6 bases). The CDR3 is 14 amino acids. Trimming stripped 8 bases from V and 0 bases from J, with 13 bases between. Germline loops: CDR1 SNHLY, CDR2 FYNNEI. The CDR3 coding sequence is TGTGCCAGCTCTAAGACAGGTATGAACACTGAAGCTTTCTTT. This encodes CASSKTGMNTEAFF. Supplemented by reference TRBV2 and TRBJ1-1, the full variable domain reads EPEVTQTPSHQVTQMGQEVILRCVPISNHLYFYWYRQILGQKVEFLVSFYNNEISEKSEIFDDQFSVERPDGSNFTLKIRSTKLEDSAMYFCASSKTGMNTEAFFGQGTRLTVV.

The V call is TRBV18, the J call TRBJ1-5; possible D gene TRBD1, 5 bases. V dropped 3 bases and J dropped 2 bases, with 5 bases sitting between them. The CDR3 covers 13 residues. Germline V gives CDR1 KGHSH, CDR2 LQKENI. The CDR3, as DNA: TGTGCCAGCTCACCGGGGCGCAATCAGCCCCAGCATTTT. Translating it yields CASSPGRNQPQHF.

This chain links TRBV6-1 with TRBJ2-7, with D perhaps matching TRBD2 (5 bases). The germline V gene encodes CDR1 MNHNS and CDR2 SASEGT. V dropped 5 bases and J dropped 6 bases, with 11 bases sitting between them. There are 12 residues in the CDR3. CDR3 sequence: CASSHARGEQYF. DNA of the CDR3: TGTGCCAGCAGTCATGCCCGGGGCGAGCAGTACTTC.

The V and J genes are TRBV25-1 and TRBJ1-1; TRBD1 is a possible D gene (6 bases). CDR1 is MGHDK and CDR2 is SYGVNS in the germline V gene. CDR3 length: 12 residues. Trimming cost V 2 bases and J 11 bases, with 12 bases left between them. DNA for the CDR3: TGTGCCAGCAGTGAAGGGGGCCTTTGGGCTTTCTTT. Translated, it gives CASSEGGLWAFF.

The CDR3 spells CASRHLASHNEQFF. The CDR3 DNA follows: TGTGCCAGCAGACACCTAGCGTCCCACAATGAGCAGTTCTTC. The chain employs TRBV6-6 and TRBJ2-1; the D gene is possibly TRBD2 (6 bases). Trimming pared 6 bases from V and 5 bases from J, leaving 14 bases between. The CDR3 is made up of 14 amino acids. Looked up from germline, CDR1 is MNHNY and CDR2 is SVGAGI (reference sequence).

This chain links TRBV28 with TRBJ2-7, with D tentatively TRBD2 (6 bases). V shed 8 bases and J shed 4 bases, with 12 bases lying between them. There are 12 residues in the CDR3. The germline V gene has CDR1 MDHEN and CDR2 SYDVKM. CDR3 amino acids: CASGRGPYEQYF. The CDR3 DNA is TGTGCCAGCGGGCGGGGCCCTTACGAGCAGTACTTC.

The genes are TRBV5-6 and TRBJ2-4; 9 bases are a match to TRBD1. Germline V lookup: CDR1 SGHDT, CDR2 YYEEEE. The CDR3 is 14 residues long. V shed 4 bases, J shed 2 bases, and the junction held 1 base outside the gene matches. The CDR3 sequence is CASSHRGPKNIQYF. The CDR3 DNA reads as TGTGCCAGCAGCCACAGGGGGCCCAAAAACATTCAGTACTTC. The variable domain in full, completed from reference TRBV5-6 and TRBJ2-4, reads DAGVTQSPTHLIKTRGQQVTLRCSPKSGHDTVSWYQQALGQGPQFIFQYYEEEERQRGNFPDRFSGHQFPNYSSELNVNALLLGDSALYLCASSHRGPKNIQYFGAGTRLSVL.

This chain uses TRBV6-1 with TRBJ1-1, with D possibly being TRBD1 (6 bases). Germline V gives CDR1 MNHNS, CDR2 SASEGT. The CDR3 is 16 amino acids. Trimming left V 4 bases short and J 8 bases short, with 23 bases between. CDR3 coding DNA: TGTGCCAGCAGTGGTGGGCTAACAGGGTCCTTGGGGGAAGCTTTCTTT. It encodes CASSGGLTGSLGEAFF.

The J gene is TRBJ2-1, the V gene TRBV7-9; 8 bases line up with TRBD2. The J segment lost 6 bases and the V segment lost 1 base, leaving 5 bases of the junction unmatched. Germline V gives CDR1 SEHNR, CDR2 FQNEAQ (reference sequence). CDR3 length: 15 amino acids. The CDR3 here is CASSLGRGVSNEQFF. CDR3 DNA sequence: TGTGCCAGCAGCTTAGGGCGGGGGGTTAGCAATGAGCAGTTCTTC.

This clone showed up just a few times. V and J are TRBV5-1 and TRBJ1-4; TRBD1 aligns across 7 bases. V was pared by 4 bases and J by 3 bases, with 9 bases of the junction left unmatched. The CDR3 totals 16 residues. Germline V gene sequence: CDR1 SGHRS, CDR2 YFSETQ. The CDR3: CASSTHRGGSNEKLFF. DNA for the CDR3: TGCGCCAGCAGCACCCACAGGGGTGGGTCTAATGAAAAACTGTTTTTT.

The chain employs TRBV18 and TRBJ1-1; weak D call: TRBD1 (5 bases). With 1 base removed from V and 3 bases from J, the gap between germline ends came to 6 bases. The CDR3 loop spans 13 amino acids. Germline assignment: CDR1 KGHSH and CDR2 LQKENI. The chain's CDR3 is CASSPLRDTEAFF. The CDR3 DNA is TGTGCCAGCTCACCACTCAGGGACACTGAAGCTTTCTTT.

V is TRBV28 and J is TRBJ1-2, with TRBD1 as a possible D gene (6 bases). V lost 5 bases and J lost 3, with 10 bases in between. Per germline, CDR1 MDHEN and CDR2 SYDVKM. The CDR3 extends over 13 amino acids. CDR3 sequence (DNA): TGTGCCAGCAGTGGACAGATCTACTATGGCTACACCTTC. It codes for CASSGQIYYGYTF.

The CDR3: CSFDREDEQYF. The CDR3 nucleotides are TGCAGCTTCGACAGGGAGGACGAGCAGTACTTC. V and J are TRBV29-1 and TRBJ2-7, with D tentatively TRBD1 (7 bases). V was cut by 8 bases and J by 5 bases, with 13 bases left in between. CDR3 length equals 11 residues. Looked up from germline, CDR1 is SQVTM and CDR2 is ANQGSEA.

The chain recombines TRBV28 with TRBJ2-7, with D unclear. The CDR3 has 12 residues. CDR1 is MDHEN, CDR2 SYDVKM, per germline. With 7 bases removed from V and 2 bases from J, the gap between germline ends came to 9 bases. CDR3 residues: CASNTATYEQYV. The CDR3 coding sequence is TGTGCCAGCAACACAGCAACCTACGAGCAGTACGTC.

CDR3 in amino acids: CASSLAGGSAYEQYF. CDR3 bases: TGCGCCAGCAGCTTGGCCGGGGGATCCGCCTACGAGCAGTACTTC. The rearrangement uses TRBV5-1 and TRBJ2-5; D perhaps matches TRBD2 (6 bases). The J call may be incorrect, as the DNA end agrees better with TRBJ2-7. In germline, CDR1 is SGHRS, CDR2 YFSETQ. CDR3 length: 15 amino acids.

Only a few counts were recorded for this clone. The J gene is TRBJ2-1, the V gene TRBV7-6; TRBD2 matches 9 bases. The CDR3 contains 16 residues. CDR1 and CDR2 from the germline V gene are SGHVS and FNYEAQ. V shed 4 bases, J shed 7 bases, and the junction held 11 bases outside the gene matches. The CDR3 DNA reads as TGTGCCAGCAGCTCCTTAGGGGCGGGAGGGAGAAATGAGCAGTTCTTC. It codes for CASSSLGAGGRNEQFF.

V is TRBV28 and J is TRBJ1-2; D may be TRBD1 (6 bases). V was pared by 8 bases and J by 0 bases, with 13 bases between. The length of the CDR3 is 14 residues. Germline V CDR1 and CDR2: MDHEN, SYDVKM. Here the CDR3 DNA reads TGTGCCAGCCGAGAAGGGGGAGCTAACTATGGCTACACCTTC. Amino acid sequence: CASREGGANYGYTF.